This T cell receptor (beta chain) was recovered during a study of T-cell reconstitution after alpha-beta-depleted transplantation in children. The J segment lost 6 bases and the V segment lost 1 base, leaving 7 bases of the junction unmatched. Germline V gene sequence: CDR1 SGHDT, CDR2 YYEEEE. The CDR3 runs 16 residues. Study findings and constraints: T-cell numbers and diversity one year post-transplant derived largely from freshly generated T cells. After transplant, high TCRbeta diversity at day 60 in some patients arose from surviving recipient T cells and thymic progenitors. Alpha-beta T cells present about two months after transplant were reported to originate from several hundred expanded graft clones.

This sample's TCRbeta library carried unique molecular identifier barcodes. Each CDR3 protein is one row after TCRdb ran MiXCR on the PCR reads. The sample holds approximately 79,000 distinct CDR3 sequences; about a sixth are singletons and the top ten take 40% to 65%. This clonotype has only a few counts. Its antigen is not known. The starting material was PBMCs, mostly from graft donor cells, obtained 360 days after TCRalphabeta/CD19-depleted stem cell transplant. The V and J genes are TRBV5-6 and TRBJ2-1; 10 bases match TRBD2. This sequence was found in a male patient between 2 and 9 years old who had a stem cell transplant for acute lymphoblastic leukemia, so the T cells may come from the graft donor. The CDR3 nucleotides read TGTGCCAGCAGCTTGATTCGGCTAGCGGGGGCCAATGAGCAGTTCTTC. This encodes CASSLIRLAGANEQFF. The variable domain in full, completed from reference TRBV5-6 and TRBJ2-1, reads DAGVTQSPTHLIKTRGQQVTLRCSPKSGHDTVSWYQQALGQGPQFIFQYYEEEERQRGNFPDRFSGHQFPNYSSELNVNALLLGDSALYLCASSLIRLAGANEQFFGPGTRLTVL.